The 26 T cell receptor beta chains listed next were all sequenced from one sample in a study of type 1 and type 2 diabetes patients. Amplification started from genomic DNA. Multiplex PCR with 30 forward and 13 reverse primers amplified the TCR beta CDR3. Using its own MiXCR run on the multiplex PCR reads, TCRdb lists one record per CDR3 protein. The repertoire holds 250,000 to 300,000 distinct CDR3 sequences, with more than 45% as singletons. Sample: peripheral blood mononuclear cells (PBMCs). Source of these receptors: a man younger than 35 with type 2 diabetes.

This chain uses TRBV7-3 with TRBJ1-5; 7 nucleotides agree with TRBD1. V was pared by 5 bases and J by 7 bases, with 11 bases of the junction left unmatched. The CDR3 covers 15 residues. CDR1 is SGHTA, CDR2 FQGTGA, per germline. The CDR3 reads CASSPSTGIEQPQHF. The CDR3 bases are TGTGCCAGCAGCCCCTCGACAGGGATAGAACAGCCCCAGCATTTT.

This clonotype was seen a few times. The chain couples TRBV20-1 to TRBJ1-6; 8 nucleotides agree with TRBD1. The CDR3 loop spans 12 amino acids. Germline V lookup: CDR1 DFQATT, CDR2 SNEGSKA (reference sequence). J was trimmed by 10 bases and V by 5 bases; bases with no gene match: 4. The CDR3 coding sequence is TGCAGTGCTGGACAGGGAGAATCACCCCTCCACTTT. Its protein is CSAGQGESPLHF.

The chain carries TRBV7-2 and TRBJ2-7; the match to TRBD2 covers 7 bases. Trimming at V came to 4 bases and at J to 2 bases, leaving 14 bases not matched to a gene. Germline lookup yields CDR1 SGHTA and CDR2 FQGNSA. The CDR3 has 17 amino acids. This chain's CDR3 is CASSSGPSSGIPYEQYF. The CDR3 bases are TGTGCCAGCAGCTCCGGACCCTCTAGCGGAATACCCTACGAGCAGTACTTC.

This rearrangement joins TRBV5-1 to TRBJ2-7; 7 nucleotides match TRBD2. The CDR3 consists of 14 residues. The ends lost 5 bases at V and 7 bases at J; junction bases unmatched: 12. From germline, CDR1 is SGHRS and CDR2 YFSETQ. In nucleotides, the CDR3 is TGCGCCAGCAGGCACCCTAGCGGAGGAGTAGAGCAGTACTTC. This sequence encodes CASRHPSGGVEQYF.

This clonotype was observed a handful of times. The V call is TRBV2, the J call TRBJ2-7; D perhaps matches TRBD1 (5 bases). The CDR3 runs 11 residues. Trimming took 7 bases from V and 6 from J, leaving 10 bases between them. Germline V gene lookup returns CDR1 SNHLY and CDR2 FYNNEI. CDR3 nucleotide sequence: TGTGCCAGCAACCCAGGGCGCGAGCAGTACTTC. This encodes CASNPGREQYF.

The rearrangement joins TRBV3-1 to TRBJ1-2, with D unclear. CDR1 and CDR2 (germline): LGHDT, YNNKEL (reference sequence). V dropped 1 base and J dropped 4 bases, with 7 bases sitting between them. CDR3 length: 13 residues. The CDR3 nucleotides read TGTGCCAGCAGCCAAGTGGAGGGCTATGGCTACACCTTC. Amino acids: CASSQVEGYGYTF.

The chain links TRBV19 to TRBJ1-5, with D possibly matching TRBD1 (6 bases). The V gene's germline CDR1 is LNHDA and CDR2 SQIVND (reference sequence). Trimming took off 6 bases at V and 0 bases at J, with 6 bases between the two ends. The CDR3 runs to 13 residues. The CDR3 loop is CASRTGSNQPQHF. The CDR3 nucleotides are TGTGCCAGTAGGACAGGTAGCAATCAGCCCCAGCATTTT.

Worth noting for this clonotype: The junction departs from the called germline gene at one end, perhaps through a read error. J is TRBJ2-2 and V is TRBV5-5; D call uncertain. The CDR3 loop spans 15 amino acids. Germline CDR1 reads SGHKS; CDR2 reads YYEKEE (reference sequence). CDR3 in DNA: TGCGCCAGCAGCTTGGATGGTATAGGTGCCGGGGAGCTGTTTTTT. It encodes CASSLDGIGAGELFF.

This clonotype was counted between two and nine times. The chain has TRBV19 and TRBJ1-2; D gene uncertain. The CDR3 consists of 11 residues. Germline lookup yields CDR1 LNHDA and CDR2 SQIVND (reference sequence). Between the trimmed V and J ends, which lost 6 bases and 3 bases, there was a span of 5 bases. The CDR3 spells CASRVDYGYTF. CDR3 coding DNA: TGTGCCAGTAGGGTGGACTATGGCTACACCTTC. Full variable domain (outside the CDR3, taken from reference TRBV19 and TRBJ1-2): DGGITQSPKYLFRKEGQNVTLSCEQNLNHDAMYWYRQDPGQGLRLIYYSQIVNDFQKGDIAEGYSVSREKKESFPLTVTSAQKNPTAFYLCASRVDYGYTFGSGTRLTVV.

This sequence joins TRBV19 and TRBJ1-2; perhaps TRBD1 as D (5 bases). Deletions cut 5 bases from V and 7 bases from J, with 26 bases between. CDR3 size: 17 residues. The germline CDR1 and CDR2 sequences are LNHDA and SQIVND (reference sequence). The CDR3 region has the DNA TGTGCCAGTAGTCCGCTGGGGGATACAGAAAAGATTCTTGGCTACACCTTC. Residues: CASSPLGDTEKILGYTF.

This chain uses TRBV20-1 with TRBJ1-4, with D hard to call. The CDR3 totals 14 residues. Trimming cost V 3 bases and J 0 bases, with 8 bases left between them. Germline V gene lookup returns CDR1 DFQATT and CDR2 SNEGSKA (reference sequence). Written as DNA, the CDR3 is TGCAGTGCTAGTATGGACGCAACTAATGAAAAACTGTTTTTT. Translation gives CSASMDATNEKLFF.

The chain links TRBV2 to TRBJ2-5, with 8 bases aligning to TRBD2. This CDR3 is built from 17 residues. J was trimmed by 4 bases and V by 4 bases; bases with no gene match: 14. Germline CDR1 is SNHLY and CDR2 is FYNNEI. The CDR3 DNA is TGTGCCAGCAGTGCCCCCCGGGGCGGGGGGCTTAGAGAGACCCAGTACTTC. Translated: CASSAPRGGGLRETQYF.

The rearrangement joins TRBV30 to TRBJ2-1; 15 bases line up with TRBD2. CDR1 and CDR2 (germline): GTSNPN, SVGIG (reference sequence). The CDR3 has 16 residues. Trimming at V came to 2 bases and at J to 9 bases, leaving 8 bases not matched to a gene. The CDR3 nucleotides read TGTGCCTGGAGTCATGGACTAGCGGGAGGGCCGGGTGAGCAGTTCTTC. Its translation is CAWSHGLAGGPGEQFF.

This chain uses TRBV6-5 with TRBJ2-3; tentatively, D is TRBD2 (5 bases). Between the trimmed V and J ends, which lost 6 bases and 6 bases, there was a span of 19 bases. Looked up from germline, CDR1 is MNHEY and CDR2 is SVGAGI. This CDR3 is built from 15 residues. The CDR3 spells CASRGSRFSGDTQYF. The CDR3 coding sequence is TGTGCCAGCAGGGGGTCTCGGTTTTCGGGGGATACGCAGTATTTT.

This chain uses TRBV4-3 with TRBJ2-7; 12 nucleotides align to TRBD2. Germline CDR1 LGHNA, CDR2 YSLEER. V gave up 0 bases and J gave up 7 bases; unmatched junction bases: 7. The CDR3 is 16 residues long. The CDR3 region is CASSQDRLAGAGEQYF. For the CDR3, the DNA is TGCGCCAGCAGCCAAGATCGACTAGCGGGAGCGGGTGAGCAGTACTTC.

The chain recombines TRBV27 with TRBJ1-5; D gene ambiguous. V dropped 0 bases and J dropped 1 base, with 4 bases sitting between them. The germline CDR1 and CDR2 sequences are MNHEY and SMNVEV (reference sequence). The CDR3 contains 14 residues. The chain's CDR3 is CASSLSPSNQPQHF. The CDR3 DNA is TGTGCCAGCAGTTTATCACCCAGCAATCAGCCCCAGCATTTT.

This clonotype has a count of ten or more. The J gene is TRBJ2-2, the V gene TRBV2; TRBD2 aligns across 7 bases. The CDR3 is 14 amino acids. J was trimmed by 5 bases and V by 8 bases; bases with no gene match: 8. Germline CDR1 is SNHLY and CDR2 is FYNNEI. The CDR3 loop is CASAFSGGTGELFF. The CDR3 nucleotides read TGTGCCAGCGCCTTTTCGGGAGGTACCGGGGAGCTGTTTTTT.

In this sample, this clonotype turned up a few times. This chain links TRBV2 with TRBJ1-2; 9 nucleotides agree with TRBD1. Germline CDR1 and CDR2: SNHLY and FYNNEI. V dropped 7 bases and J dropped 2; count of bases not matched to a gene: 5. The CDR3 has 14 residues. The CDR3 region has the DNA TGTGCCAGCAACCAAGGACAGGGGAACTATGGCTACACCTTC. This codes for CASNQGQGNYGYTF.

CDR3 residues: CAVTGPFLSGANVLTF. CDR3 in DNA: TGTGCCGTCACAGGGCCGTTCCTCTCTGGGGCCAACGTCCTGACTTTC. The V call is TRBV7-9, the J call TRBJ2-6, with D tentatively TRBD1 (6 bases). There are 16 residues in the CDR3. Between the trimmed V and J ends, which lost 11 bases and 0 bases, there was a span of 17 bases. The germline V gene has CDR1 SEHNR and CDR2 FQNEAQ (reference sequence).

This chain uses TRBV25-1 with TRBJ1-6; D remains unclear. The V and J ends lost 1 base and 7 bases respectively, with 11 bases between them. Germline lookup yields CDR1 MGHDK and CDR2 SYGVNS. The CDR3 runs 15 residues. The CDR3 sequence: CASSEWARVNSPLHF. The CDR3 nucleotides are TGTGCCAGCAGTGAATGGGCCAGAGTAAATTCACCCCTCCACTTT.

Only a few counts were recorded for this clonotype. This chain joins TRBV5-4 and TRBJ1-1; D uncertain. Germline CDR1 reads SGHNT; CDR2 reads YYREEE (reference sequence). Trimming left V 4 bases short and J 2 bases short, with 6 bases between. The CDR3 is 12 residues long. CDR3 residues: CASSPDNTEAFF. The CDR3 nucleotides read TGTGCCAGCAGCCCCGACAACACTGAAGCTTTCTTT. Full variable domain (outside the CDR3, taken from reference TRBV5-4 and TRBJ1-1): ETGVTQSPTHLIKTRGQQVTLRCSSQSGHNTVSWYQQALGQGPQFIFQYYREEENGRGNFPPRFSGLQFPNYSSELNVNALELDDSALYLCASSPDNTEAFFGQGTRLTVV.

This clonotype was picked up many times. This sequence joins TRBV7-6 and TRBJ1-1, with D unclear. Germline CDR1 and CDR2: SGHVS and FNYEAQ. The CDR3 consists of 14 residues. The V end was cut by 0 bases, the J end by 1 base, with 6 bases between. The CDR3 protein is CASSLALRNTEAFF. The CDR3 DNA reads TGTGCCAGCAGCTTAGCACTCCGGAACACTGAAGCTTTCTTT.

The chain joins TRBV2 to TRBJ2-5; D unclear. From germline, CDR1 is SNHLY and CDR2 FYNNEI. Trimming cost V 0 bases and J 2 bases, with 13 bases left between them. The CDR3 is 16 residues long. CDR3 in amino acids: CASSEARNSKQETQYF. The CDR3 DNA reads TGTGCCAGCAGTGAAGCGCGCAACAGTAAACAAGAGACCCAGTACTTC.

The chain recombines TRBV5-1 with TRBJ2-7, with 9 nucleotides matching TRBD1. The CDR3 is made up of 14 amino acids. Germline V lookup: CDR1 SGHRS, CDR2 YFSETQ. J gave up 4 bases and V 4 bases, and 6 bases lay outside the gene matches. CDR3 nucleotides: TGCGCCAGCAGCAAGGGACAGGGACCATACGAGCAGTACTTC. This sequence encodes CASSKGQGPYEQYF.

This chain joins TRBV19 and TRBJ2-5; 8 bases are a match to TRBD2. The better agreement between TRBJ2-1 and the DNA end casts doubt on the J call. The CDR3 has 15 amino acids. Germline assignment: CDR1 LNHDA and CDR2 SQIVND (reference sequence). DNA for the CDR3: TGTGCCAGTAGTATAGTGGGCGGGGGGCCCAATGAGCAGTTCTTC. The encoded protein is CASSIVGGGPNEQFF.

The rearrangement uses TRBV2 and TRBJ2-7, with D tentatively TRBD2 (5 bases). The CDR3 runs to 13 residues. The V end lost 6 bases, the J end lost 2 bases, and 11 bases lay between the germline ends. Germline-derived CDR1 and CDR2 are SNHLY and FYNNEI. The CDR3 protein is CASSVSAAYEQYF. CDR3 DNA: TGTGCCAGCAGCGTTAGCGCGGCCTACGAGCAGTACTTC.